This is a list of T cell receptor beta chains from one sample in a study of blood T cell repertoires in COVID-19. Some clones are missing from TCRdb's copy, which holds only in-frame ones; the method was immunoSEQ multiplex PCR. The profile covers hundreds of thousands of clones, with 86% appearing a single time and around a tenth taken by the ten largest. The sequenced sample consisted of peripheral blood. The receptors shown here come from a middle-aged man with COVID-19, enrolled during active disease. Each CDR3 is given with its conserved first and last residue. D genes are given only for firm matches. Size is stated for part of the rows, as once, few or many counts, or as a class when the clone is expanded.

D,V,J,size,CDR3,DNA
TRBD1,TRBV18,TRBJ1-5,NA,CASSQLTGAQPQHF,TGTGCCAGCTCACAGTTAACAGGGGCGCAGCCCCAGCATTTT
TRBD2,TRBV6-4,TRBJ2-1,NA,CASSDGTSGSSHNEQFF,TGTGCCAGCAGTGACGGGACTAGCGGGAGCTCCCACAATGAGCAGTTCTTC
TRBD1,TRBV4-3,TRBJ2-3,NA,CASSPTGGRGSTDTQYF,TGCGCCAGCAGCCCCACAGGGGGCCGGGGAAGCACAGATACGCAGTATTTT
NA,TRBV5-4,TRBJ1-2,NA,CASSLGQNYGYTF,TGTGCCAGCAGCTTGGGTCAAAACTATGGCTACACCTTC
NA,TRBV13,TRBJ1-6,NA,CASSLGGGYDSPLHF,TGTGCCAGCAGCTTAGGGGGGGGGTATGATTCACCCCTCCACTTT
TRBD1,TRBV7-6,TRBJ1-1,NA,CASSLAMGQGITEAFF,TGTGCCAGCAGCTTAGCCATGGGACAGGGAATCACTGAAGCTTTCTTT
TRBD1,TRBV5-1,TRBJ2-5,NA,CASSPGVGQGGETQYF,TGCGCCAGCAGCCCCGGAGTGGGACAGGGGGGAGAGACCCAGTACTTC
NA,TRBV28,TRBJ1-4,NA,CASRAPEKLFF,TGTGCCAGCAGAGCTCCCGAAAAACTGTTTTTT
TRBD2,TRBV27,TRBJ2-3,NA,CASGRLAGAGDTQYF,TGTGCCAGCGGCCGACTAGCGGGGGCTGGAGATACGCAGTATTTT
NA,TRBV2,TRBJ1-2,NA,CASSVGARGYTF,TGTGCCAGCAGTGTGGGGGCGCGTGGCTACACCTTC
TRBD2,TRBV4-2,TRBJ2-3,many,CASSRGLAGEGNTQYF,TGTGCCAGCAGCCGGGGACTAGCGGGAGAGGGAAATACGCAGTATTTT
NA,TRBV4-2,TRBJ1-4,NA,CASSPGQQRATNEKLFF,TGTGCCAGCAGCCCCGGACAGCAAAGAGCAACTAATGAAAAACTGTTTTTT
NA,TRBV14,TRBJ1-1,NA,CASSLNIGVTGTEAFF,TGTGCCAGCAGCCTCAATATCGGAGTTACGGGCACTGAAGCTTTCTTT
TRBD2,TRBV19,TRBJ2-7,NA,CASSKRESPYEQYF,TGTGCCAGTAGTAAGCGGGAGTCCCCCTACGAGCAGTACTTC
TRBD2,TRBV5-1,TRBJ2-1,NA,CASSTPGLAGGTKSYNEQFF,TGCGCCAGCAGCACACCGGGACTAGCGGGAGGTACAAAATCCTACAATGAGCAGTTCTTC
TRBD1,TRBV6-6,TRBJ2-7,NA,CASSYSKPAGGYEQYF,TGTGCCAGCAGTTACTCGAAGCCCGCAGGGGGATACGAGCAGTACTTC
NA,TRBV30,TRBJ1-3,NA,CAWQGGDGNTIYF,TGTGCCTGGCAAGGGGGGGACGGAAACACCATATATTTT
NA,TRBV18,TRBJ1-3,NA,CASSPGRAGNTIYF,TGTGCCAGCTCACCGGGCAGGGCTGGAAACACCATATATTTT
NA,TRBV11-3,TRBJ2-7,NA,CASSLGGGVSYEQYF,TGTGCCAGCAGCTTAGGAGGAGGAGTCTCCTACGAGCAGTACTTC
NA,TRBV20-1,TRBJ1-5,NA,CSASDRNQPQHF,TGCAGTGCTAGTGACAGAAATCAGCCCCAGCATTTT
NA,TRBV5-5,TRBJ2-5,NA,CASSLAVETQYF,TGTGCCAGCAGCTTGGCCGTAGAGACCCAGTACTTC
TRBD1,TRBV10-1,TRBJ1-1,NA,CASSESGSVKQGACEAFF,TGCGCCAGCAGTGAGTCGGGATCGGTAAAACAGGGGGCCTGTGAAGCTTTCTTT
TRBD1,TRBV10-1,TRBJ2-7,NA,CASREGDRASSYEQYF,TGCGCCAGCAGGGAAGGGGACAGGGCGAGCTCCTACGAGCAGTACTTC
TRBD1,TRBV7-2,TRBJ2-7,NA,CASSSSSGQYYEQYF,TGTGCCAGCAGCTCGAGCTCGGGACAGTACTACGAGCAGTACTTC
NA,TRBV9,TRBJ2-5,NA,CASSVGQLGETQYF,TGTGCCAGCAGCGTAGGACAGCTCGGAGAGACCCAGTACTTC
TRBD2,TRBV5-5,TRBJ2-3,NA,CASSSRLAGVDTQYF,TGTGCCAGCAGCAGTAGACTAGCGGGAGTGGATACGCAGTATTTT
TRBD1,TRBV18,TRBJ1-6,NA,CASSPRQGDSPLHF,TGTGCCAGCTCACCAAGACAGGGTGATTCACCCCTCCACTTT
NA,TRBV7-9,TRBJ2-1,NA,CASSLSPGSGSYNEQFF,TGTGCCAGCAGCTTGTCCCCCGGTAGCGGATCCTACAATGAGCAGTTCTTC
NA,TRBV19,TRBJ2-4,NA,CASSRSRDSGNIQYF,TGTGCCAGTAGTAGATCCAGAGATTCAGGAAACATTCAGTACTTC
TRBD2,TRBV6-4,TRBJ2-3,NA,CASRTSGGGTDTQYF,TGTGCCAGCAGAACTAGCGGGGGAGGCACAGATACGCAGTATTTT
TRBD2,TRBV7-2,TRBJ2-5,NA,CASSLTELAGQETQYF,TGTGCCAGCAGCTTAACTGAACTAGCGGGGCAAGAGACCCAGTACTTC
TRBD1,TRBV19,TRBJ1-2,NA,CASSPQGAPSGYTF,TGTGCCAGTAGCCCACAGGGGGCGCCGAGTGGCTACACCTTC
NA,TRBV28,TRBJ1-5,few,CASSLLGQSNQPQHF,TGTGCCAGCAGTTTATTGGGGCAGAGCAATCAGCCCCAGCATTTT
NA,TRBV5-1,TRBJ1-1,NA,CASSLASGLNTEAFF,TGCGCCAGCAGCTTGGCCTCAGGGCTAAACACTGAAGCTTTCTTT
NA,TRBV28,TRBJ2-6,NA,CASGRAGANVLTF,TGTGCCAGCGGTCGCGCTGGGGCCAACGTCCTGACTTTC
NA,TRBV18,TRBJ1-1,NA,CASSPSRGTEAFF,TGTGCCAGCTCACCGTCACGGGGTACTGAAGCTTTCTTT
NA,TRBV5-1,TRBJ1-2,few,CASSLGAGDYGYTF,TGCGCCAGCAGCTTGGGGGCAGGGGACTATGGCTACACCTTC
NA,TRBV7-3,TRBJ1-3,NA,CASSLESGNTIYF,TGTGCCAGCAGCTTAGAGTCGGGAAACACCATATATTTT
TRBD1,TRBV5-1,TRBJ1-1,NA,CASSKDRARTEAFF,TGCGCCAGCAGCAAAGACAGGGCGAGGACTGAAGCTTTCTTT